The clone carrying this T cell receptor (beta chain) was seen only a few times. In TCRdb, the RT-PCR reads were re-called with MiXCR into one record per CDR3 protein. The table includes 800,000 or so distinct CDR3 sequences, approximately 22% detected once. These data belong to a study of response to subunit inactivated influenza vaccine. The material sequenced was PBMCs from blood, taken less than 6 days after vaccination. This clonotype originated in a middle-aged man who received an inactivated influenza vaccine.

CDR3 in DNA: TGTGCCAGCAGTTTGGCGGGACAGGGACTAGAGACCCAGTACTTC. Translated: CASSLAGQGLETQYF. The chain combines TRBV12-3 or TRBV12-4 with TRBJ2-5; 9 nucleotides align to TRBD1. The CDR3 consists of 15 residues. V lost 3 bases, J lost 4 bases, and 6 bases stayed unmatched.